This TCR beta chain is drawn from a study of beta chain features in type 1 diabetes (dated by TCRdb to between 2018 and 2020). For the study in its entirety: No differences in mean age, gender distribution, total cell number or subset yield were found between patients and healthy donors. The study compared the TCRB repertoires of sorted circulating CD4+ T cell subsets in recently diagnosed type 1 diabetes patients with those in matched healthy donors. Regulatory and stem cell-like memory subsets were obtained from only 8 patients and roughly 8 healthy donors, while naive and central memory subsets were obtained from all 30 or so donors. A total of 85 million to 110 million sorted cells were examined across all samples, and RNA yield correlated strongly with the number of cells per subset.

Each donor gave one peripheral blood draw, roughly 110 mL on average, collected into heparinised tubes. Using a panel that included CD45RO, CCR7, CD25, CD127, CD95 and CD27, naive, central memory, regulatory and stem cell-like memory CD4+ T cells were sorted on a BD FACSAria II. Every sorted population had a purity above 98%. PBMCs were separated immediately by Lymphoprep density gradient centrifugation and were stained directly, without being cultured. Samples were stained and sorted in pairs, with one healthy donor and one patient per experiment, so that batch effects were minimized. This clone has more than one count but fewer than ten. What this receptor recognizes is not known. The input lacks base qualities; no much larger clone sits a single base away. Other DNA sequences in this specimen translate into the identical CDR3. General study outcomes and caveats: Sequencing cDNA rather than genomic DNA could over-represent highly expressing activated cells, although activation and CD3 levels did not differ between groups. Patients with type 1 diabetes made fewer insertions and deleted more nucleotides at VDJ recombination sites, implying thymic rearrangement abnormalities. HLA sub-analyses involved small numbers of individuals, so any influence of HLA type on TCRB rearrangement remained unresolved. Naive, central memory and regulatory TCRB repertoires appeared to be more similar among patients than among healthy donors. A moderate but significant shortening of TCRB CDR3 length was observed in type 1 diabetes patients in all four CD4+ subsets. PCR might favor shorter templates, but patient and control samples were amplified and corrected together, so any skew would affect both groups equally.

All of the isolated RNA was reverse transcribed with the High Capacity cDNA Reverse Transcription Kit, so expressed TCRB transcripts were sequenced. Deep immunoSEQ sequencing was performed on naive, central memory and regulatory T cell samples, with an average of about 3.6 million total reads per sample. Sorted cells were lysed in RLT buffer, and RNA was extracted using DNase-treated RNeasy Micro or Mini kits according to cell number. Each cell subset was processed on its own to prevent cross-contamination, while patient and healthy donor samples were processed together. TCRB sequences were amplified from cDNA with the immunoSEQ multiplex PCR, producing 87-bp fragments spanning the CDR3 region. Sequencing of the amplicons was done on the Illumina HiSeq platform. The authors processed their data as follows. Synthetic template baselines were used to correct PCR bias computationally, reads within Hamming distance 2 were collapsed together, and singletons that could not be merged were discarded. Reads were aligned to IMGT to assign V, D and J genes, CDR3 length, and insertions or deletions at six rearrangement sites. Within each subset, clonotype counts were normalized to sorted cell number, and only after that were true diversity and Gini coefficients computed with the tcR R package. The overlap coefficient, calculated on TCRB nucleotide sequences, was used to quantify repertoire sharing. Out-of-frame TCRB sequences from naive cells were analyzed to stand in for the pre-selection repertoire. Not all clones reach the TCRdb copy of this immuneACCESS table, which keeps in-frame sequences only. Checked studies attribute under half of the gap to unresolved V genes and leave the rest unexplained. That table furnishes V, J and clone size, whereas the DNA furnished D and trimming. The table for this sample lists about 650,000 clones; around an eighth of them were counted only once. Of the sample, roughly 0.11% falls within the top ten clones.

The CDR3 holds 13 amino acids from the cysteine to the phenylalanine. The entry retains the CDR3 DNA only, 39 bases that are in frame from base 1. V is clipped by 0 bases and J by 2 bases, and the sequence between their germline boundaries is 5 bases long. The germline V gene gives CDR1 as SGHRS and CDR2 as YFSETQ. Sequencing was carried out using naive CD4+ T cells from blood. The sample's cell subset or site label, in plain terms: true naive CD4+ T cells. The rearranged segments are TRBV5-1 and TRBJ1-1; no D gene is confidently identified. The TCR sequence derives from a man aged 25-40 years with type 1 diabetes. The DNA reads TGCGCCAGCAGCTTGGGGGTAAACACTGAAGCTTTCTTT. It encodes CASSLGVNTEAFF.